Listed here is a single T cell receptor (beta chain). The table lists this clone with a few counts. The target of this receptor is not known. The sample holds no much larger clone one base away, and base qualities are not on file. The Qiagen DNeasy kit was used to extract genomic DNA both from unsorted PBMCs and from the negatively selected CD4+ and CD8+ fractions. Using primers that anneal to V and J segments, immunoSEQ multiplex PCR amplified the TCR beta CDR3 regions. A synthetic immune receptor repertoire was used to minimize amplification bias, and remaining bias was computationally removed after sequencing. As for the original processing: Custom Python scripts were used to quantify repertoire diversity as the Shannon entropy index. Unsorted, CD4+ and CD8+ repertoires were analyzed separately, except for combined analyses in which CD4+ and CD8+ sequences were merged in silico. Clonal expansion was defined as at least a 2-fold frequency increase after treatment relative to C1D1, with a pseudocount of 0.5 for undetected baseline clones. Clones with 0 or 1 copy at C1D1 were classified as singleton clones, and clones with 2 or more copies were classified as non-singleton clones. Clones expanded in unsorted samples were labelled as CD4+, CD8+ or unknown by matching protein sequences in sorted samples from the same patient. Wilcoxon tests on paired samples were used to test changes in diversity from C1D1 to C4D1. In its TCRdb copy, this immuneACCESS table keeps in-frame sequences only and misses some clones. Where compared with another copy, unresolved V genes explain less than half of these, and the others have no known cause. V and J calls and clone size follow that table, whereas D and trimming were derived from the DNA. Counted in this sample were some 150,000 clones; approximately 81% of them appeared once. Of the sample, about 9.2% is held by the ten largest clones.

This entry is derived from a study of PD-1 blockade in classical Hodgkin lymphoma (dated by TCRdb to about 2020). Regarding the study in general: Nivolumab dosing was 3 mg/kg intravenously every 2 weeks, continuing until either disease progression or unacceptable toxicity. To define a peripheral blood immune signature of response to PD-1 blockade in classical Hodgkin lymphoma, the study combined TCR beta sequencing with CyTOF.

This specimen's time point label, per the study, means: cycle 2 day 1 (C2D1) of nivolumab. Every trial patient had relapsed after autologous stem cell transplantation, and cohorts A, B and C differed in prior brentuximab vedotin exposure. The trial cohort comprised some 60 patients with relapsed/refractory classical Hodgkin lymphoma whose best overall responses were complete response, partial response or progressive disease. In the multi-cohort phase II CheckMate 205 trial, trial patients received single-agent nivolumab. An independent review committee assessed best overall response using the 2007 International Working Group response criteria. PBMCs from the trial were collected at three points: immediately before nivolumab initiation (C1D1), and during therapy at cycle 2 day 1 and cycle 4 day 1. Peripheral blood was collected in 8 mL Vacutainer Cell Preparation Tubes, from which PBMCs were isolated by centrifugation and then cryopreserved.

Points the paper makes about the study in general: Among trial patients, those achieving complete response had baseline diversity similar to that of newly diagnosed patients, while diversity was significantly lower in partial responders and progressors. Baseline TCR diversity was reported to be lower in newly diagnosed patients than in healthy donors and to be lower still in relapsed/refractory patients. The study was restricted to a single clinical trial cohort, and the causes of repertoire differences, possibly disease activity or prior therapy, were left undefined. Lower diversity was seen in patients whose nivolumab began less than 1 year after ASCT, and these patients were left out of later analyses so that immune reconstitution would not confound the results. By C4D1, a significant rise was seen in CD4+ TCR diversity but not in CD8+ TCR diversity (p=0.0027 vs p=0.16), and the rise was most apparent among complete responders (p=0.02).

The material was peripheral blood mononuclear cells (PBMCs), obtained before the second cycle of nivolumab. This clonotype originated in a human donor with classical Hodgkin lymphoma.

The CDR3 reads as follows: CASSLLVGVGQPQHF. The nucleotide sequence reads TGTGCCAGCTCACTTCTGGTGGGGGTCGGACAGCCCCAGCATTTT. The chain uses TRBV18 and TRBJ1-5; D gene: possibly TRBD1, on 5 matching bases. Including cysteine and phenylalanine, the CDR3 has 15 amino acids. The read is trimmed to its CDR3 DNA, 45 bases read in frame from base 1. Trimming at the junction amounts to 4 bases on V and 7 bases on J, and the germline ends lie 17 bases apart. CDR1 is given as KGHSH and CDR2 as LQKENI, both from the germline V gene.